The 9 T cell receptor beta chains listed next were all sequenced from one sample in a study of identical twins. TCRdb itself ran the 5' RACE reads through MiXCR, one entry per CDR3 protein. This table holds hundreds of thousands of distinct CDR3 sequences, 8% to 9% found once. The same sample was also studied in work on yellow fever vaccine responses in identical twins.

The sample was PBMCs. These TCRs come from a woman under 30 in good health.

The V call is TRBV5-5, the J call TRBJ2-7, with D unresolved. The V and J ends lost 5 bases and 0 bases respectively, with 9 bases between them. Germline V gives CDR1 SGHKS, CDR2 YYEKEE (reference sequence). This CDR3 is built from 13 residues. In nucleotides, the CDR3 is TGTGCCAGCAGATTGACTTACTCCTACGAGCAGTACTTC. Translating gives CASRLTYSYEQYF.

The chain joins TRBV11-2 to TRBJ2-2; 10 positions match TRBD2. This CDR3 is built from 16 residues. The V segment lost 1 base and the J segment 4 bases; nucleotides outside the gene matches: 3. Germline CDR1 reads SGHAT; CDR2 reads FQNNGV. CDR3 sequence reads: CASSLGAGGVTGELFF. CDR3 nucleotide sequence: TGTGCCAGCAGCTTAGGAGCGGGAGGGGTCACCGGGGAGCTGTTTTTT.

This clonotype has just a few counts. The rearrangement uses TRBV7-2 and TRBJ2-7; D is possibly TRBD2 (6 bases). V dropped 1 base and J dropped 4 bases, with 17 bases sitting between them. Looked up from germline, CDR1 is SGHTA and CDR2 is FQGNSA. The length of the CDR3 is 16 residues. The CDR3 spells CASSLVGLVAGYEQYF. The CDR3 DNA follows: TGTGCCAGCAGCTTAGTTGGCCTAGTGGCGGGGTACGAGCAGTACTTC.

This chain links TRBV5-1 with TRBJ2-1, with TRBD2 as a possible D gene (5 bases). V was pared by 4 bases and J by 8 bases, with 10 bases between. The CDR3 extends over 12 amino acids. The V gene's germline CDR1 is SGHRS and CDR2 YFSETQ. Written as DNA, the CDR3 is TGCGCCAGCAGCAAGAGGGCAGATGAGCAGTTCTTC. Amino acids: CASSKRADEQFF.

There are many counts of this clonotype. The chain recombines TRBV7-9 with TRBJ2-1, with 8 bases fitting TRBD1. This CDR3 is 17 amino acids long. With V trimmed by 5 bases and J by 6 bases, 15 bases remained unmatched. Per the germline V gene, CDR1 is SEHNR and CDR2 is FQNEAQ (reference sequence). CDR3 DNA sequence: TGTGCCAGCAGCCTACGGACAGGGCGTGCCAAGGCCAATGAGCAGTTCTTC. Translated: CASSLRTGRAKANEQFF.

The chain uses TRBV7-2 and TRBJ2-2; D call uncertain. Trimming cost V 5 bases and J 6 bases, with 13 bases left between them. The CDR3 has 14 residues. Germline V gene sequence: CDR1 SGHTA, CDR2 FQGNSA. The CDR3 region is CASSAMMAAGELFF. The CDR3 DNA sequence: TGTGCCAGCAGCGCCATGATGGCGGCCGGGGAGCTGTTTTTT.

Many counts were recorded for this clonotype. The gene calls are TRBV30 and TRBJ1-1; D is unresolved. The CDR3 consists of 13 residues. V was clipped by 0 bases and J by 5 bases, with 10 bases between them. CDR1 GTSNPN and CDR2 SVGIG come from the germline V gene (reference sequence). CDR3 region: CAWSVQTETEAFF. The CDR3 DNA is TGTGCCTGGAGTGTACAGACGGAAACTGAAGCTTTCTTT.

There are a few counts of this clonotype. V and J are TRBV7-9 and TRBJ2-7, with TRBD2 matching 9 bases. Trimming took 0 bases from V and 5 from J; bases not matched to a gene: 2. CDR3 size: 14 residues. Germline V gene lookup returns CDR1 SEHNR and CDR2 FQNEAQ (reference sequence). The CDR3 DNA reads as TGTGCCAGCAGCTTAGCTAGCGGGAGCGACGAGCAGTACTTC. This translates into CASSLASGSDEQYF.

This clonotype turned up a few times. The rearrangement uses TRBV20-1 and TRBJ2-1; D perhaps matches TRBD2 (5 bases). Trimming removed 3 bases at V and 7 bases at J, with 10 bases between. This CDR3 spans 12 amino acids. The germline gives CDR1 DFQATT, CDR2 SNEGSKA (reference sequence). The CDR3 bases are TGCAGTGCTAGCCGTACGGGGAATGAGCAGTTCTTC. This translates into CSASRTGNEQFF.